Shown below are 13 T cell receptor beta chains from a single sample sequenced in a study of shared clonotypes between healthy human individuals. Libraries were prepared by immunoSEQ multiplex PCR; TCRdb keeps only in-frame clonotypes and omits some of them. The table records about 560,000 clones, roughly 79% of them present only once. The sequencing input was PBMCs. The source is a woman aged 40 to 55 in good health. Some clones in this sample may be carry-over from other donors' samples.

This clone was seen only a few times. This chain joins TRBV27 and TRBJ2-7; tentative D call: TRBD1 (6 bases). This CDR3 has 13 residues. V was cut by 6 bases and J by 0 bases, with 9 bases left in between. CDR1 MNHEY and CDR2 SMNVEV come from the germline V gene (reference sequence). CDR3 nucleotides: TGTGCCAGCAGGGGACACAGCTCCTACGAGCAGTACTTC. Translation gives CASRGHSSYEQYF.

The CDR3 nucleotides are TGTGCCAGCAGCGCAGGGACAGGGAACACTGAAGCTTTCTTT. Residues: CASSAGTGNTEAFF. The chain carries TRBV7-9 and TRBJ1-1; 8 bases match TRBD1. The CDR3 covers 14 residues. From germline, CDR1 is SEHNR and CDR2 FQNEAQ (reference sequence). V trimming: 5 bases; J trimming: 1 base; junction bases outside the gene matches: 3.

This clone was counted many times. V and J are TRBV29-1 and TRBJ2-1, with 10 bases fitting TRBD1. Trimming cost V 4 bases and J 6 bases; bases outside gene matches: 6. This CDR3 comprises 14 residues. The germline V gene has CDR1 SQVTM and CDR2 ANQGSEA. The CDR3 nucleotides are TGCAGCGTTGGGGTTGGGACAGGGGTCAATGAGCAGTTCTTC. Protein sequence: CSVGVGTGVNEQFF.

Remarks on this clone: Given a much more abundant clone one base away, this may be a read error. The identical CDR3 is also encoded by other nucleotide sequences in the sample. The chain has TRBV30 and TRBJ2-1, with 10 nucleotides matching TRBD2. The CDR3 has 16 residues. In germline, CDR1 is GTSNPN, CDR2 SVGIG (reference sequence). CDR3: CAWSKREGRGWNEQFF. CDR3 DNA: TGTGCCTGGTCTAAGCGGGAGGGCCGCGGGTGGAATGAACAGTTCTTC.

The CDR3 is CASSQELGAYGYTF. As DNA, the CDR3 is TGCGCCAGCAGCCAAGAGTTAGGGGCCTATGGCTACACCTTC. This chain joins TRBV4-3 and TRBJ1-2, with D maybe TRBD1 (5 bases). CDR1 is LGHNA, CDR2 YSLEER, per germline. V lost 0 bases and J lost 4, with 9 bases in between. This CDR3 region has 14 residues.

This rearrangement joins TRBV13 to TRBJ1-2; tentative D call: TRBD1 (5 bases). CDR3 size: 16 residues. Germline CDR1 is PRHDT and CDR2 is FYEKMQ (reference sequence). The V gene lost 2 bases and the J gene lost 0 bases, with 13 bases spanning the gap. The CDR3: CASSLTTGQSNYGYTF. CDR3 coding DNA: TGTGCCAGCAGCTTAACCACAGGTCAATCTAACTATGGCTACACCTTC. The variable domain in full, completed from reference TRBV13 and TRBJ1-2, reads AAGVIQSPRHLIKEKRETATLKCYPIPRHDTVYWYQQGPGQDPQFLISFYEKMQSDKGSIPDRFSAQQFSDYHSELNMSSLELGDSALYFCASSLTTGQSNYGYTFGSGTRLTVV.

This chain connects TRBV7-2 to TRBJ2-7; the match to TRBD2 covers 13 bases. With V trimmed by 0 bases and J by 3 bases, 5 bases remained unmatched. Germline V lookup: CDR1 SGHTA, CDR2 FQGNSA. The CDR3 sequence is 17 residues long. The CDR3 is CASSLAGTSGNLYEQYF. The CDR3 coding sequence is TGTGCCAGCAGCTTAGCCGGGACTAGCGGGAACCTCTACGAGCAGTACTTC.

The CDR3 DNA sequence: TGTGCCAGCAGCCGAGAACGCACCGGGGAGCTGTTTTTT. It specifies CASSRERTGELFF. The rearrangement links TRBV4-2 to TRBJ2-2; D is unclear. This CDR3 is built from 13 residues. The germline V gene encodes CDR1 LGHNA and CDR2 YNFKEQ. Trimming took 4 bases from V and 4 from J, leaving 7 bases between them.

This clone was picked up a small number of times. The CDR3 is CASRTGTSETGELFF. The CDR3 coding sequence is TGTGCCAGCAGGACCGGGACTAGCGAAACCGGGGAGCTGTTTTTT. V usage is TRBV2 and J usage is TRBJ2-2, with 10 bases lining up with TRBD2. Germline values: CDR1 SNHLY, CDR2 FYNNEI. The CDR3 is 15 residues long. The J segment lost 5 bases and the V segment lost 6 bases, leaving 6 bases of the junction unmatched.

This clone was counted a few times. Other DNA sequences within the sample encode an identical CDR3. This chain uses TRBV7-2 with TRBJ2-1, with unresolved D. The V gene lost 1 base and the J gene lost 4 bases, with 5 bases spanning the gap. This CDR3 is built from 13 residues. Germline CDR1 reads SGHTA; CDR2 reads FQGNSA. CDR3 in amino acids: CASSLGRYNEQFF. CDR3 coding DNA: TGTGCCAGCAGCTTAGGGCGGTACAATGAGCAGTTCTTC.

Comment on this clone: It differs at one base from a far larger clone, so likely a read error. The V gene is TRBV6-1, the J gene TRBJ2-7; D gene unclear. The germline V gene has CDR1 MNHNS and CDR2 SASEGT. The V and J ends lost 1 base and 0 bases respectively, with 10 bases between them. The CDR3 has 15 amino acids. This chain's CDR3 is CASSEGATSSYEQYF. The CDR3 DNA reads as TGTGCCAGCAGTGAAGGAGCGACAAGCTCCTACGAGCAGTACTTC.

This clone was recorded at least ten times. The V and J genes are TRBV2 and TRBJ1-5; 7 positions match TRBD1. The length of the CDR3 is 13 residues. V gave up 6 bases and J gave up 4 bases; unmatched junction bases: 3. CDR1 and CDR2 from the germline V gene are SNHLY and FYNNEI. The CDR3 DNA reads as TGTGCCAGCAGACGGGACAGAAATCAGCCCCAGCATTTT. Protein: CASRRDRNQPQHF.

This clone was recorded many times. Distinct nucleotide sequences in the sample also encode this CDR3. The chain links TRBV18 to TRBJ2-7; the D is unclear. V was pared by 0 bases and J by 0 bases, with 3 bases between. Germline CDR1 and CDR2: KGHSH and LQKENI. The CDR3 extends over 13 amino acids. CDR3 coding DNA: TGTGCCAGCTCACCACCCTTCTCCTACGAGCAGTACTTC. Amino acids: CASSPPFSYEQYF.